This T cell receptor beta chain stems from a study of cytotoxic CD8 clonotypes in ibrutinib-treated CLL. Study information: Patients attained some 25 partial and 2 complete responses; at median about 74 months, around 15 remained remitted while about twelve progressed. General study points: Pretreatment clonality was elevated relative to age-matched healthy donors and paralleled circulating CD8+ T-cell counts. Clonality increased at ibrutinib response and stayed stable in sustained remission. At progression, however, it fell back toward baseline.

Trimming took 0 bases from V and 3 from J, leaving 7 bases between them. In germline, CDR1 is SGHNT, CDR2 YYREEE (reference sequence). The CDR3 runs to 13 residues. TCRdb's copy holds only in-frame clones and misses some; the assay was immunoSEQ multiplex PCR. This table holds some 350,000 clones, roughly 70% found once. On this clone: Its target is unknown.

This chain connects TRBV5-4 to TRBJ2-7, with a tentative D call TRBD2 (5 bases). The sample consisted of PBMCs, taken after 36 months of ibrutinib treatment. This clonotype originated in a human donor with chronic lymphocytic leukemia. The CDR3 region is CASSLDGVYEQYF. The CDR3 region has the DNA TGTGCCAGCAGCTTGGACGGGGTCTACGAGCAGTACTTC. Supplemented by reference TRBV5-4 and TRBJ2-7, the full variable domain reads ETGVTQSPTHLIKTRGQQVTLRCSSQSGHNTVSWYQQALGQGPQFIFQYYREEENGRGNFPPRFSGLQFPNYSSELNVNALELDDSALYLCASSLDGVYEQYFGPGTRLTVT.